The 8 T cell receptor beta chains listed next were all sequenced from one sample in a study of identical twins. In TCRdb, the 5' RACE reads were re-called with MiXCR into one record per CDR3 protein. The data show under 900,000 distinct CDR3 sequences, with around a sixth seen just once and around 14% held by the top ten. This same sample was also part of a study on T cells expressing NK-cell markers.

Sequencing was performed on PBMCs. Source of these receptors: a woman under 30 in good health.

The chain joins TRBV24-1 to TRBJ2-7; no reliable D call. The CDR3 covers 13 residues. Trimming took 4 bases from V and 5 from J, leaving 11 bases between them. Germline V gene lookup returns CDR1 KGHDR and CDR2 SFDVKD. CDR3 region: CATSEAGMDEQYF. In nucleotides, the CDR3 is TGTGCCACCAGTGAGGCAGGAATGGACGAGCAGTACTTC.

CDR3 in DNA: TGTGCCAGCAGCGTAGTGATTAGCGGGAGTAGAGATACGCAGTATTTT. It is translated as CASSVVISGSRDTQYF. V and J are TRBV9 and TRBJ2-3; TRBD2 aligns across 9 bases. With V trimmed by 0 bases and J by 5 bases, 7 bases remained unmatched. The CDR3 spans 16 residues. Germline V gives CDR1 SGDLS, CDR2 YYNGEE.

This clonotype has more than one count but fewer than ten. This chain uses TRBV6-1 with TRBJ1-1, with D tentatively TRBD1 (5 bases). Trimming took off 8 bases at V and 9 bases at J, with 25 bases between the two ends. The CDR3 runs to 15 residues. Germline V gene sequence: CDR1 MNHNS, CDR2 SASEGT. CDR3 bases: TGTGCCAGCCTTGGTGGGGACCATCGACGGAACAAAGCTTTCTTT. Encoded protein: CASLGGDHRRNKAFF.

This clonotype was counted a few times. This chain connects TRBV12-3 or TRBV12-4 to TRBJ2-3, with TRBD2 matching 7 bases. J gave up 6 bases and V 6 bases, and 12 bases lay outside the gene matches. This CDR3 spans 15 amino acids. The chain's CDR3 is CASRHRSGGSDTQYF. CDR3 nucleotide sequence: TGTGCCAGCAGGCACCGATCCGGCGGGAGCGATACGCAGTATTTT.

This clonotype was seen once. CDR3 residues: CASSHIRTSGAYEQYF. The CDR3 nucleotides read TGTGCCAGCAGCCATATAAGGACTAGCGGGGCCTACGAGCAGTACTTC. The chain couples TRBV25-1 to TRBJ2-7, with 12 bases matching TRBD2. Per the germline V gene, CDR1 is MGHDK and CDR2 is SYGVNS. The CDR3 is made up of 16 amino acids. The trim removed 6 bases at V and 2 bases at J, leaving 8 bases unmatched.

This clonotype was counted between two and nine times. The chain has TRBV30 and TRBJ2-7; TRBD1 matches 7 bases. Germline V gene data show CDR1 as GTSNPN and CDR2 as SVGIG (reference sequence). The CDR3 has 13 residues. With V trimmed by 5 bases and J by 0 bases, 4 bases remained unmatched. The CDR3 DNA follows: TGTGCCTGGGGGACAGATTACTCCTACGAGCAGTACTTC. It encodes CAWGTDYSYEQYF.

V usage is TRBV6-2 or TRBV6-3 and J usage is TRBJ2-7; 8 bases align to TRBD2. The CDR3 consists of 13 residues. The J segment lost 6 bases and the V segment lost 7 bases, leaving 8 bases of the junction unmatched. The germline gives CDR1 MNHEY, CDR2 SVGEGT. The CDR3 bases are TGTGCCAGCAATCGCGGGGGGTTTGCCGAGCAGTACTTC. This sequence encodes CASNRGGFAEQYF.

This chain uses TRBV5-6 with TRBJ1-2; 7 bases are shared with TRBD1. The CDR3 consists of 15 residues. Germline CDR1 and CDR2: SGHDT and YYEEEE. With V trimmed by 4 bases and J by 4 bases, 10 bases remained unmatched. The DNA of the CDR3 is TGTGCCAGCAGCGCAACGACAGGGTCGGCCTATGGCTACACCTTC. It encodes CASSATTGSAYGYTF.